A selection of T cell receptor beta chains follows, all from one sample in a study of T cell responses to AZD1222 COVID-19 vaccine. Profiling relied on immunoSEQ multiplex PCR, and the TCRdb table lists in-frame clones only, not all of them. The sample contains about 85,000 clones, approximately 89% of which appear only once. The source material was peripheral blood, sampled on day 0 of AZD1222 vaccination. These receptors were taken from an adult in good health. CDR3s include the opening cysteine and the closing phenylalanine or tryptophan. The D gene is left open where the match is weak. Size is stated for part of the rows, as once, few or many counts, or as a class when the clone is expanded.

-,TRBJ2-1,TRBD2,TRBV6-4,TGTGCCAGCAGTGACCTCGGGACTAGAAATGAGCAGTTCTTC,CASSDLGTRNEQFF
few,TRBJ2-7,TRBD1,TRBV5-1,TGCGCCAGCAGCTTGCGGACAGGGGGCTACGAGCAGTACTTC,CASSLRTGGYEQYF
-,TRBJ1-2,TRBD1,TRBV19,TGTGCCAGTAGTATCACAGGGGGATACTATGGCTACACCTTC,CASSITGGYYGYTF
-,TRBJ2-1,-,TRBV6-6,TGTGCCAGCAGTGGAGGACGCCCCTCCTCCTACAATGAGCAGTTCTTC,CASSGGRPSSYNEQFF
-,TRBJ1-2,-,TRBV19,TGTGCCAGTAGTCTAAAAGTTAACTATGGCTACACCTTC,CASSLKVNYGYTF
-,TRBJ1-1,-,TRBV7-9,TGTGCCAGCAGCTTAGTGACAGCAGCGGACACTGAAGCTTTCTTT,CASSLVTAADTEAFF
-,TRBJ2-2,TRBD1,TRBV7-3,TGTGCCAGCAGCTCCCCCAGTCCCGGGACAGGGGGCGTCACCGGGGAGCTGTTTTTT,CASSSPSPGTGGVTGELFF
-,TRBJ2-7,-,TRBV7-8,TGTGCCAGCAGCTTACGAGGGCAGGGGCCTTACGAGCAGTACTTC,CASSLRGQGPYEQYF
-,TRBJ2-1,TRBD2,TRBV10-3,TGTGCCATCAGTGAGTCGAGGGGACTAGCGGGAGGTGGCAATGAGCAGTTCTTC,CAISESRGLAGGGNEQFF
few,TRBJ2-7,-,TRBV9,TGTGCCAGCAGCCCGGGGAGTCTCGACGAGCAGTACTTC,CASSPGSLDEQYF
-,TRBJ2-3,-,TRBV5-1,TGCGCCAGCAGCTTGGTGGGCAACGCTGATACGCAGTATTTT,CASSLVGNADTQYF
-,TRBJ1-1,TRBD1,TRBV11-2,TGTGCCAGCAGCGCGGAGACAGGGGGATTAGGTGAAGCTTTCTTT,CASSAETGGLGEAFF